This passage covers 13 T cell receptor beta chains from one sample sequenced in a study of T cell responses to AZD1222 COVID-19 vaccine (dated by TCRdb to the early 2020s). Libraries were prepared through the immunoSEQ multiplex PCR assay. As stored in TCRdb, this immuneACCESS dataset retains in-frame rearrangements with V and J assigned. A fraction of the clones does not appear; measured against another copy, unresolved V genes explain less than half of the discrepancy, and the remainder lacks a known reason. The sample table records about 140,000 clones; about 88% of these occur just once. Around 5% of the sample comes from the top ten. This specimen's time point label, per the study, means: baseline before first vaccination. The specimen comprised peripheral blood, sampled on day 0 of AZD1222 vaccination. Receptors were obtained from an adult in good health.

The chain carries TRBV13 and TRBJ2-3; D unresolved. The ends were cut back, 4 bases at V and 0 bases at J, with 11 bases in the middle. The CDR3 is 15 residues long. Germline V gene data show CDR1 as PRHDT and CDR2 as FYEKMQ (reference sequence). In DNA form, the CDR3 reads TGTGCCAGCAGCTCCTACTCGTCTAGCACAGATACGCAGTATTTT. Translation gives CASSSYSSSTDTQYF.

This clone has just a few counts. V is TRBV28 and J is TRBJ2-2, with 8 bases that match TRBD2. The CDR3 length is 19 residues. In germline, CDR1 is MDHEN, CDR2 SYDVKM. Trimming took 3 bases from V and 1 from J; bases not matched to a gene: 13. The CDR3 coding sequence is TGTGCCAGCAGTTTCCCCCGAGGAGCTAGCGGGCGGAACACCGGGGAGCTGTTTTTT. Translating it yields CASSFPRGASGRNTGELFF.

The chain employs TRBV10-3 and TRBJ2-7; 9 bases align to TRBD1. Germline-derived CDR1 and CDR2 are ENHRY and SYGVKD. This CDR3 region has 14 residues. V lost 6 bases to trimming and J lost 4 bases; unmatched junction nucleotides: 7. The CDR3 nucleotides are TGTGCCATCAGGGGCGGGACAGGGTCGTACGAGCAGTACTTC. Amino acid sequence: CAIRGGTGSYEQYF.

This clone was detected a few times. The chain employs TRBV2 and TRBJ1-2; D is possibly TRBD1 (6 bases). CDR1 SNHLY and CDR2 FYNNEI come from the germline V gene. V was trimmed by 9 bases and J by 3 bases, leaving 8 bases between them. This CDR3 is built from 11 residues. The CDR3 loop is CASGTYYGYTF. The CDR3 DNA reads as TGTGCCAGTGGGACATACTATGGCTACACCTTC. Together with reference TRBV2 and TRBJ1-2, the CDR3 gives the full variable domain: EPEVTQTPSHQVTQMGQEVILRCVPISNHLYFYWYRQILGQKVEFLVSFYNNEISEKSEIFDDQFSVERPDGSNFTLKIRSTKLEDSAMYFCASGTYYGYTFGSGTRLTVV.

Here the CDR3 DNA reads TGTGCCAGCAGCCCGACAGGGGTTCAGGCTGAAGCTTTCTTT. This translates into CASSPTGVQAEAFF. The chain carries TRBV11-3 and TRBJ1-1; 8 bases map to TRBD1. CDR1 and CDR2 from the germline V gene are SGHNT and YENEEA. With V trimmed by 5 bases and J by 6 bases, 8 bases remained unmatched. The CDR3 contains 14 residues.

The rearrangement joins TRBV29-1 to TRBJ2-7; D gene uncertain. Germline values: CDR1 SQVTM, CDR2 ANQGSEA. The V end was cut by 1 base, the J end by 1 base, with 11 bases between. The CDR3 spans 14 residues. The CDR3 region has the DNA TGCAGCGTTGAAGCTTGGCCCGGATCCTACGAGCAGTACTTC. Protein product: CSVEAWPGSYEQYF.

The chain combines TRBV5-3 with TRBJ2-5; possibly TRBD2 for D (6 bases). TRBV5-3 is placed among ORFs of uncertain function. V shed 1 base and J shed 5 bases, with 18 bases lying between them. The CDR3 length is 16 residues. This chain's CDR3 is CARSLKGGGFRETQYF. CDR3 bases: TGTGCCAGAAGCTTGAAAGGAGGAGGGTTCAGGGAGACCCAGTACTTC.

The chain is built from TRBV28 and TRBJ1-5; D is possibly TRBD1 (5 bases). The CDR3 length is 14 residues. The germline V and J ends were trimmed by 8 bases and 1 base, with 12 bases remaining between them. Germline CDR1 is MDHEN and CDR2 is SYDVKM. The CDR3 region has the DNA TGTGCCAGCCTGCAGGGCCTGAGCAATCAGCCCCAGCATTTT. It specifies CASLQGLSNQPQHF.

This chain joins TRBV3-1 (or the pseudogene TRBV3-2) and TRBJ2-1; 11 bases agree with TRBD2. Unmatched junction bases numbered 9, after V lost 1 base and J lost 7 bases. Germline assignment: CDR1 LGHDT and CDR2 YNNKEL (reference sequence). This CDR3 has 17 residues. In DNA, the CDR3 is TGTGCCAGCAGCCAAGTAGGATCTAGCGGGGGGCAGAATGAGCAGTTCTTC. This encodes CASSQVGSSGGQNEQFF.

The chain recombines TRBV5-1 with TRBJ1-1, with a possible D match to TRBD1 (5 bases). This CDR3 contains 14 residues. Germline V lookup: CDR1 SGHRS, CDR2 YFSETQ. Trimming removed 4 bases at V and 1 base at J, with 11 bases between. The CDR3 DNA follows: TGCGCCAGCAGCCCGGGACGGGAGAACACTGAAGCTTTCTTT. This encodes CASSPGRENTEAFF.

The chain carries TRBV5-5 and TRBJ2-7; 7 nucleotides match TRBD1. V was pared by 0 bases and J by 3 bases, with 9 bases of the junction left unmatched. The germline gives CDR1 SGHKS, CDR2 YYEKEE (reference sequence). CDR3 length equals 16 residues. In DNA, the CDR3 is TGTGCCAGCAGCTTGGACTACCGGGACAGTCTCTACGAGCAGTACTTC. It translates to CASSLDYRDSLYEQYF.

This clone was counted once. This chain uses TRBV4-1 with TRBJ2-5; no reliable D call. With 1 base removed from V and 4 bases from J, the gap between germline ends came to 16 bases. Germline V gene sequence: CDR1 MGHRA, CDR2 YSYEKL. This CDR3 has 16 residues. CDR3 amino acids: CASSQGPRILRETQYF. The CDR3 DNA reads as TGCGCCAGCAGCCAAGGACCCCGAATTTTGCGAGAGACCCAGTACTTC.

The chain couples TRBV19 to TRBJ1-5, with 7 bases fitting TRBD1. Germline-derived CDR1 and CDR2 are LNHDA and SQIVND (reference sequence). The CDR3 loop spans 15 amino acids. V lost 3 bases and J lost 6; bases outside the gene matches: 8. CDR3: CASSIFSGGGQPQHF. CDR3 coding DNA: TGTGCCAGTAGTATTTTTTCAGGGGGGGGTCAGCCCCAGCATTTT.